This T cell receptor (beta chain) was profiled in a study of T cell changes during pregnancy in multiple sclerosis. The assay was immunoSEQ multiplex PCR, and TCRdb's table has in-frame clones only and misses some. The sample includes tens of thousands of clones, 95% to 97% of them seen just once. The V and J ends lost 4 bases and 4 bases, in that order; junction bases with no gene match: 11. The CDR3 runs 16 residues. Germline V gene data show CDR1 as MNHEY and CDR2 as SVGAGI. The V call is TRBV6-5, the J call TRBJ2-5; 8 positions match TRBD1. Sequenced material: CD8+ T cells from peripheral blood mononuclear cells, taken after pregnancy. The TCR sequence derives from a female donor with multiple sclerosis, enrolled in a pregnancy study. Written as DNA, the CDR3 is TGTGCCAGCAGTTCCATTAGGGACAGGAAGAGAGAGACCCAGTACTTC. Protein: CASSSIRDRKRETQYF.